What follows is one TCR beta chain and its context. Antigen unknown. These data come from a study of T cells expressing NK-cell markers. Scientists made TCR beta cDNA using 5'RACE template switching with UMIs. TCRdb re-called the 5' RACE reads and shows each CDR3 protein once, DNA omitted. This sample's table has over 150,000 distinct CDR3 sequences. The CDR3 is made up of 14 amino acids. Per germline, CDR1 MGHRA and CDR2 YSYEKL. Overall study findings and caveats: Four of the donors also had these clonotypes leading their CD3+CD56-NKG2C+ fraction. What remained unclear was the HCMV specificity of expanded NKG2C+ T cell clones.

The chain carries TRBV4-1 and TRBJ1-1; as DNA is missing, the TRBD1 call by TCRdb cannot be tested. Material for sequencing was blood T cells: a sorted CD56 or NKG2C T cell subset, CD4+ or CD8+ T cells, or bulk PBMC T cells (not recorded which). The origin of this receptor is a woman between 50 and 59 years old in good health. CDR3 protein: CASSQERGGGEAFF.